Below are 19 T cell receptor beta chains sequenced from a single sample in a study of regulatory T cells in long-lasting Graves disease. This sample's time point: newly diagnosed GD, antithyroid drugs for less than 3 months. Scientists built the TCR library using RNA that was extracted from PBMCs. TCR beta libraries were built with iRepertoire HTBI primers and Arm-PCR of CDR3 regions. One entry per CDR3 protein results from TCRdb running MiXCR on the multiplex PCR reads. This table holds 450,000 to 600,000 distinct CDR3 sequences, 15% to 20% found once. These data were also filed under a second study, of T cells in Graves' hyperthyroidism and ophthalmopathy.

Material: peripheral blood mononuclear cells (PBMCs), obtained at new diagnosis, from a patient treated with antithyroid drugs. These TCRs come from a man between 40 and 49 years old with Graves disease.

In this sample, this clonotype turned up a few times. The chain couples TRBV25-1 to TRBJ2-7; 9 nucleotides agree with TRBD1. Looked up from germline, CDR1 is MGHDK and CDR2 is SYGVNS. The CDR3 is made up of 15 amino acids. V lost 2 bases to trimming and J lost 6 bases; unmatched junction nucleotides: 8. This chain's CDR3 is CASSEAPGQGSEQYF. The CDR3 DNA reads TGTGCCAGCAGTGAAGCCCCGGGACAGGGTAGCGAGCAGTACTTC.

This clonotype has at least ten counts. The V and J genes are TRBV30 and TRBJ1-4, with D perhaps TRBD1 (6 bases). CDR1 is GTSNPN, CDR2 SVGIG, per germline (reference sequence). CDR3 size: 13 residues. V lost 1 base, J lost 7 bases, and 10 bases lay in between. The DNA for the CDR3 is TGTGCCTGGAGTGAAGGGGGTGGTGAAAAACTGTTTTTT. Protein sequence: CAWSEGGGEKLFF. Using reference TRBV30 and TRBJ1-4 for the parts outside the CDR3, the full variable domain is SQTIHQWPATLVQPVGSPLSLECTVEGTSNPNLYWYRQAAGRGLQLLFYSVGIGQISSEVPQNLSASRPQDRQFILSSKKLLLSDSGFYLCAWSEGGGEKLFFGSGTQLSVL.

In this sample, this clonotype turned up many times. V and J are TRBV13 and TRBJ2-7; D unresolved. Trimming removed 3 bases at V and 1 base at J, with 10 bases between. CDR3 length: 14 residues. CDR1 is PRHDT, CDR2 FYEKMQ, per germline (reference sequence). Written as DNA, the CDR3 is TGTGCCAGCAGCTTTCCGGGTGAGTCCTACGAGCAGTACTTC. Translating gives CASSFPGESYEQYF.

This clonotype was detected many times. The chain is built from TRBV27 and TRBJ2-1, with D perhaps TRBD1 (5 bases). The CDR3 totals 12 residues. Trimming stripped 3 bases from V and 13 bases from J, with 13 bases between. Germline CDR1 is MNHEY and CDR2 is SMNVEV (reference sequence). CDR3 amino acids: CASSFGRTFQFF. The CDR3 DNA reads as TGTGCCAGCAGTTTTGGCCGGACATTCCAGTTCTTC.

This clonotype was observed at least ten times. The gene calls are TRBV27 and TRBJ2-2; the match to TRBD2 covers 7 bases. The CDR3 extends over 16 amino acids. Germline CDR1 is MNHEY and CDR2 is SMNVEV (reference sequence). V was pared by 8 bases and J by 7 bases, with 16 bases of the junction left unmatched. CDR3 region: CASRSTGEGLDGELFF. Here the CDR3 DNA reads TGTGCCAGCCGTTCGACGGGGGAGGGCCTTGACGGGGAGCTGTTTTTT.

This clonotype was counted many times. V is TRBV30 and J is TRBJ2-1, with D perhaps TRBD2 (5 bases). This CDR3 is built from 15 residues. CDR1 and CDR2 from the germline V gene are GTSNPN and SVGIG (reference sequence). V lost 2 bases to trimming and J lost 6 bases, with 17 bases between them. Here the CDR3 reads CAWSPGRSGRNEQFF. The DNA of the CDR3 is TGTGCCTGGAGTCCCGGTAGAAGCGGACGCAATGAGCAGTTCTTC. Supplemented by reference TRBV30 and TRBJ2-1, the full variable domain reads SQTIHQWPATLVQPVGSPLSLECTVEGTSNPNLYWYRQAAGRGLQLLFYSVGIGQISSEVPQNLSASRPQDRQFILSSKKLLLSDSGFYLCAWSPGRSGRNEQFFGPGTRLTVL.

The chain links TRBV2 to TRBJ2-5; 10 nucleotides line up with TRBD1. Germline V gene sequence: CDR1 SNHLY, CDR2 FYNNEI. The CDR3 has 12 residues. Unmatched junction bases numbered 2, after V lost 10 bases and J lost 3 bases. The CDR3 region has the DNA TGTGCCACCGGGACAGGGGAAGAGACCCAGTACTTC. It specifies CATGTGEETQYF.

This clonotype was observed many times. The genes are TRBV20-1 and TRBJ1-2; D ambiguous. The V gene lost 6 bases and the J gene lost 4 bases, with 9 bases spanning the gap. The CDR3 has 11 amino acids. CDR1 is DFQATT and CDR2 is SNEGSKA in the germline V gene (reference sequence). The CDR3 region is CSAGPVYGYTF. In DNA, the CDR3 is TGCAGTGCCGGACCGGTCTATGGCTACACCTTC.

This clonotype showed up many times. The chain recombines TRBV11-1 with TRBJ1-2; no clear D. Looked up from germline, CDR1 is SGHAT and CDR2 is FQDESV (reference sequence). Trimming cost V 4 bases and J 8 bases, with 23 bases left between them. The CDR3 covers 16 residues. CDR3 sequence: CASSSPKADTPAGYTF. CDR3 nucleotides: TGTGCCAGCAGCTCGCCGAAAGCCGATACTCCCGCGGGCTACACCTTC.

This clonotype was seen at least ten times. The rearrangement uses TRBV11-2 and TRBJ2-1; 9 bases align to TRBD2. The CDR3 is 16 residues long. Trimming at V came to 1 base and at J to 7 bases, leaving 8 bases not matched to a gene. In germline, CDR1 is SGHAT, CDR2 FQNNGV. The DNA of the CDR3 is TGTGCCAGCAGCTTAGGGAGGACTAGCGTAGTAAATGAGCAGTTCTTC. This translates into CASSLGRTSVVNEQFF.

This clonotype has a count of ten or more. The V call is TRBV28, the J call TRBJ2-7; possibly TRBD2 for D (6 bases). The CDR3 spans 15 residues. Germline V CDR1 and CDR2: MDHEN, SYDVKM. V was cut by 5 bases and J by 4 bases, with 18 bases left in between. CDR3 in amino acids: CASSEGTAHPYEQYF. The CDR3 nucleotides read TGTGCCAGCAGTGAAGGGACTGCCCATCCGTACGAGCAGTACTTC. Using reference TRBV28 and TRBJ2-7 for the parts outside the CDR3, the full variable domain is DVKVTQSSRYLVKRTGEKVFLECVQDMDHENMFWYRQDPGLGLRLIYFSYDVKMKEKGDIPEGYSVSREKKERFSLILESASTNQTSMYLCASSEGTAHPYEQYFGPGTRLTVT.

This clonotype has ten or more counts. The chain recombines TRBV7-6 with TRBJ2-7; 8 bases align to TRBD1. The CDR3 is 18 amino acids. V lost 3 bases, J lost 4 bases, and 17 bases stayed unmatched. CDR1 and CDR2 from the germline V gene are SGHVS and FNYEAQ. Here the CDR3 reads CASSLQRPGTGGWYEQYF. The CDR3 region has the DNA TGTGCCAGCAGCTTGCAAAGACCGGGGACAGGAGGGTGGTACGAGCAGTACTTC.

Many counts were recorded for this clonotype. This chain connects TRBV3-1 to TRBJ2-1, with TRBD2 matching 13 bases. The CDR3 totals 14 residues. V lost 4 bases and J lost 7; bases outside the gene matches: 1. CDR1 and CDR2 (germline): LGHDT, YNNKEL (reference sequence). Written as DNA, the CDR3 is TGTGCCAGCAGCCGGACTAGCGGGAGTAATGAGCAGTTCTTC. Translating it yields CASSRTSGSNEQFF.

This clonotype was detected many times. The chain recombines TRBV18 with TRBJ2-3; 7 bases agree with TRBD1. The CDR3 runs to 15 residues. Losses at the gene ends were 4 bases for V and 0 bases for J; bases not matched to a gene: 4. Germline V lookup: CDR1 KGHSH, CDR2 LQKENI. The CDR3 DNA is TGTGCCAGCTCACAGGGGACAGACAGCACAGATACGCAGTATTTT. It is translated as CASSQGTDSTDTQYF.

To note about this clonotype: It may be a read error: a sequence one base away is much more abundant. The DNA for the CDR3 is TGTGACAGCAGTTTAGCGGGGATGTACGAGCAGTACTTC. Translated, it gives CDSSLAGMYEQYF. This chain joins TRBV6-2 or TRBV6-3 and TRBJ2-7, with 8 bases lining up with TRBD2. Germline V gives CDR1 MNHEY, CDR2 SVGEGT. The CDR3 has 13 amino acids.

This clonotype was recorded many times. The chain uses TRBV7-9 and TRBJ2-7, with D perhaps given as TRBD1 or TRBD2 (6 bases each). The CDR3 runs to 13 residues. Germline V gene data show CDR1 as SEHNR and CDR2 as FQNEAQ (reference sequence). V shed 4 bases and J shed 7 bases, with 14 bases lying between them. This CDR3 reads CASSSPGAQEQYF. The CDR3 DNA is TGTGCCAGCAGCTCCCCGGGGGCTCAAGAGCAGTACTTC.

J is TRBJ2-7 and V is TRBV6-4; 12 bases match TRBD1. This CDR3 contains 14 residues. V shed 7 bases and J 4 bases; nucleotides not matched to a gene: 5. The germline gives CDR1 MRHNA, CDR2 SNTAGT. The DNA for the CDR3 is TGTGCCAGCAATAGGGACAGGGGGCGATACGAGCAGTACTTC. It specifies CASNRDRGRYEQYF.

This clonotype was detected ten times or more. The CDR3 loop reads CASSPWTGNNRDEQFF. The CDR3 bases are TGTGCCAGCAGCCCTTGGACAGGGAATAATCGCGATGAGCAGTTCTTC. The V gene is TRBV3-1, the J gene TRBJ2-1; TRBD1 aligns across 8 bases. The germline CDR1 and CDR2 sequences are LGHDT and YNNKEL (reference sequence). The CDR3 length is 16 residues. V was pared by 4 bases and J by 8 bases, with 13 bases of the junction left unmatched.

This clonotype was found many times. The J gene is TRBJ2-7, the V gene TRBV20-1, with 14 bases matching TRBD2. CDR3 size: 15 residues. Trimming took 5 bases from V and 3 from J; bases not matched to a gene: 6. Germline V lookup: CDR1 DFQATT, CDR2 SNEGSKA (reference sequence). The CDR3 DNA reads TGCAGTGCTTCGGGACTAGCGGGAGTTGTCTACGAGCAGTACTTC. As protein: CSASGLAGVVYEQYF.